The clone carrying this T cell receptor beta chain came up once. This sample is drawn from a study of CD8+ T cells in alopecia areata. V lost 7 bases and J 8 bases, leaving 13 bases between the germline ends. The CDR3 runs 11 residues. Germline V CDR1 and CDR2: SGHDT, YYEEEE. Treatment reported: oral pan-JAK inhibitor, 5-10 mg twice daily. Following extraction, RNA underwent reverse transcription to cDNA, which served as the sequencing template. Profiling relied on immunoSEQ multiplex PCR, and the TCRdb table lists in-frame clones only, not all of them. The data contain 110,000 to 150,000 clones, about 86% of them singletons.

Here the sequenced sample was CD8+ T cells sorted from blood, taken at week 4, from a patient treated with tofacitinib. This clonotype was sampled from a human donor with alopecia areata. J is TRBJ2-7 and V is TRBV5-6; tentative D call: TRBD1 (6 bases). CDR3 residues: CASGEGVQQYF. CDR3 DNA: TGTGCCAGCGGCGAGGGGGTGCAGCAGTACTTC.